This T cell receptor (beta chain) emerged from a study of cytomegalovirus exposure and HLA in healthy donors. Findings and limits, study-wide: The study flagged roughly 150 TCR beta chains as cytomegalovirus-associated.

On this clone itself: The antigen remains undetermined.

Trimming stripped 3 bases from V and 0 bases from J, with 11 bases between. The germline gives CDR1 SGHRS, CDR2 YFSETQ. The CDR3 loop spans 15 amino acids. Some clones are missing from TCRdb's copy, which holds only in-frame ones; the method was immunoSEQ multiplex PCR. This table has 130,000 to 150,000 clones, approximately 86% appearing once. This chain connects TRBV5-1 to TRBJ2-3; D perhaps matches TRBD1 (6 bases). The origin of this receptor is a woman aged 18-29 years in good health and CMV-seropositive. The sample consisted of PBMCs. As DNA, the CDR3 is TGCGCCAGCAGCTCGACAGGAAGGAGCACAGATACGCAGTATTTT. This gives the protein CASSSTGRSTDTQYF.